Below are 23 T cell receptor beta chains sequenced from a single sample in a study of shared clonotypes between healthy human individuals. Data came from immunoSEQ multiplex PCR; TCRdb stores just in-frame clones and leaves some out. The sample has around 1.1 million clones, approximately 77% seen once. The sample was memory CD4+ T cells from PBMCs. Indicated subset: CD45RA-negative fraction. The origin of the receptors is a man younger than 30 in good health. Some clones in this sample may be carry-over from other donors' samples.

The chain uses TRBV11-1 and TRBJ2-5; D gene uncertain. Trimming took 2 bases from V and 1 from J, leaving 8 bases between them. This CDR3 has 14 amino acids. The V gene's germline CDR1 is SGHAT and CDR2 FQDESV (reference sequence). CDR3 in amino acids: CASSLRHTQETQYF. The CDR3, as DNA: TGTGCCAGCAGCTTACGACACACCCAAGAGACCCAGTACTTC.

Notes on this clone: Relative to the germline gene, one junction end is altered; a read error may explain this. The J gene is TRBJ1-4, the V gene TRBV18; D ambiguous. The CDR3 contains 13 residues. Germline CDR1 and CDR2: KGHSH and LQKENI. In DNA, the CDR3 is TGTGCCACCTCACGCGGGGTGAATGAAAAACTGTTTTTT. Protein sequence: CATSRGVNEKLFF.

The chain combines TRBV29-1 with TRBJ2-3, with D possibly matching TRBD1 (5 bases). Germline CDR1 is SQVTM and CDR2 is ANQGSEA. Trimming removed 4 bases at V and 4 bases at J, with 9 bases between. The CDR3 consists of 12 residues. The CDR3, as DNA: TGCAGCGTTGCAGGGTATGCAGATACGCAGTATTTT. Translated: CSVAGYADTQYF.

CDR3 nucleotide sequence: TGTGCCAGTTGGGACGGGAAAACTCAATCCTACAATGAGCAGTTCTTC. Protein sequence: CASWDGKTQSYNEQFF. V gene TRBV11-2 combines with J gene TRBJ2-1; the D call may be TRBD1 or TRBD2 (5 bases each). V lost 9 bases to trimming and J lost 1 base, with 19 bases between them. The CDR3 totals 16 residues. The V gene's germline CDR1 is SGHAT and CDR2 FQNNGV.

This rearrangement joins TRBV14 to TRBJ2-3; tentative D call: TRBD2 (6 bases). The V gene lost 1 base and the J gene lost 6 bases, with 14 bases spanning the gap. Per germline, CDR1 SGHDN and CDR2 FVKESK. The length of the CDR3 is 15 residues. As DNA, the CDR3 is TGTGCCAGCAGCCAAGTCGGAGGGGCCGGCGATACGCAGTATTTT. The encoded protein is CASSQVGGAGDTQYF.

The chain links TRBV5-1 to TRBJ2-3; 14 nucleotides line up with TRBD2. Germline V CDR1 and CDR2: SGHRS, YFSETQ. V was clipped by 2 bases and J by 6 bases; unmatched bases: 8. This CDR3 is 17 amino acids long. CDR3 residues: CASSFLPGLAGVDTQYF. The CDR3 DNA sequence: TGCGCCAGCAGCTTCCTACCGGGACTAGCGGGAGTTGATACGCAGTATTTT.

This clone was detected once. The rearrangement uses TRBV5-4 and TRBJ2-5; D gene uncertain. The CDR3 runs 13 residues. Trimming took off 6 bases at V and 1 base at J, with 10 bases between the two ends. Per the germline V gene, CDR1 is SGHNT and CDR2 is YYREEE (reference sequence). The CDR3 reads CASTQDGQETQYF. In DNA form, the CDR3 reads TGTGCCAGCACCCAGGACGGCCAAGAGACCCAGTACTTC.

J is TRBJ2-6 and V is TRBV5-3; D remains unclear. TRBV5-3 is reported as an ORF; its role is uncertain. With 4 bases removed from V and 0 bases from J, the gap between germline ends came to 14 bases. The CDR3 runs to 17 residues. The CDR3 here is CARSRPRPGSGANVLTF. The CDR3 DNA reads TGTGCCAGAAGCCGCCCTCGGCCGGGCTCTGGGGCCAACGTCCTGACTTTC.

This clone occurred a few times. V gene TRBV5-4 combines with J gene TRBJ2-7; TRBD2 agrees at 12 bases. The CDR3 has 17 residues. With 4 bases clipped from V and 2 bases from J, the junction kept 10 bases outside the gene matches. The germline V gene has CDR1 SGHNT and CDR2 YYREEE (reference sequence). CDR3 sequence reads: CASSVPSGRALTYEQYF. The CDR3 nucleotides read TGTGCCAGCAGCGTGCCTAGCGGGAGGGCCCTAACCTACGAGCAGTACTTC.

Concerning this clone itself: The sample contains more than one DNA sequence encoding this CDR3. The gene calls are TRBV9 and TRBJ1-3; 9 bases line up with TRBD1. The CDR3 runs to 16 residues. The germline V gene has CDR1 SGDLS and CDR2 YYNGEE. Trimming removed 0 bases from V and 0 bases from J; junction bases left unmatched: 1. The CDR3 nucleotides are TGTGCCAGCAGCGTAGCGGGACAGGGCTCTGGAAACACCATATATTTT. Amino acid sequence: CASSVAGQGSGNTIYF.

This chain joins TRBV7-8 and TRBJ2-1; TRBD2 is a possible D gene (6 bases). Trimming took off 4 bases at V and 7 bases at J, with 11 bases between the two ends. The germline CDR1 and CDR2 sequences are SGHVS and FQNEAQ. CDR3 size: 13 residues. For the CDR3, the DNA is TGTGCCAGCAGCTCACCACTAGCAAATGAGCAGTTCTTC. It yields the protein CASSSPLANEQFF.

The rearrangement uses TRBV7-9 and TRBJ2-5; D not certain. V lost 5 bases and J 7 bases, leaving 20 bases between the germline ends. The CDR3 has 15 amino acids. Germline lookup yields CDR1 SEHNR and CDR2 FQNEAQ (reference sequence). In DNA, the CDR3 is TGTGCCAGCAGCCCACCCCCTGACTCTATGGGGACCCAGTACTTC. This codes for CASSPPPDSMGTQYF.

V usage is TRBV10-3 and J usage is TRBJ2-2; D unresolved. V lost 0 bases, J lost 2 bases, and 16 bases lay in between. CDR1 and CDR2 (germline): ENHRY, SYGVKD. The CDR3 has 18 amino acids. The DNA of the CDR3 is TGTGCCATCAGTGAGTCGAACGGATTAGGGCCAAACACCGGGGAGCTGTTTTTT. Encoded protein: CAISESNGLGPNTGELFF.

The V call is TRBV7-9, the J call TRBJ1-4; no clear D gene. V was pared by 5 bases and J by 3 bases, with 7 bases between. There are 13 residues in the CDR3. CDR1 is SEHNR, CDR2 FQNEAQ, per germline (reference sequence). CDR3 loop: CASSPVSNEKLFF. For the CDR3, the DNA is TGTGCCAGCAGCCCCGTATCTAATGAAAAACTGTTTTTT.

The rearrangement uses TRBV2 and TRBJ2-5; TRBD2 agrees at 9 bases. V shed 2 bases, J shed 5 bases, and the junction held 6 bases outside the gene matches. Looked up from germline, CDR1 is SNHLY and CDR2 is FYNNEI. The CDR3 is 15 residues long. CDR3 nucleotides: TGTGCCAGCAGTGAACTAGCGGGAATCGGGGAGACCCAGTACTTC. Encoded protein: CASSELAGIGETQYF.

In nucleotides, the CDR3 is TGTGCCAGCAGTCCCACTCGTGGGGGAGGGCCCAACACCGGGGAGCTGTTTTTT. This encodes CASSPTRGGGPNTGELFF. The V gene is TRBV25-1, the J gene TRBJ2-2; 7 bases agree with TRBD2. The CDR3 has 18 amino acids. Germline V lookup: CDR1 MGHDK, CDR2 SYGVNS. V trimming: 5 bases; J trimming: 2 bases; junction bases outside the gene matches: 14.

This clone was seen a handful of times. This sample also contains other DNA sequences that code for the same CDR3. The V and J genes are TRBV9 and TRBJ1-2; 7 positions agree with TRBD1. V shed 3 bases, J shed 8 bases, and the junction held 4 bases outside the gene matches. The CDR3 runs to 12 residues. Germline-derived CDR1 and CDR2 are SGDLS and YYNGEE. The CDR3 spells CASSATGVGYTF. The CDR3 DNA follows: TGTGCCAGCAGCGCAACAGGGGTGGGCTACACCTTC.

The CDR3, as DNA: TGTGCCAGCTCACCCGGGACAGGGGATTCGGAGACCCAGTACTTC. It is translated as CASSPGTGDSETQYF. The chain carries TRBV18 and TRBJ2-5; TRBD1 aligns across 10 bases. Per the germline V gene, CDR1 is KGHSH and CDR2 is LQKENI. The CDR3 has 15 amino acids. V lost 3 bases to trimming and J lost 5 bases; unmatched junction nucleotides: 6. Using reference TRBV18 and TRBJ2-5 for the parts outside the CDR3, the full variable domain is NAGVMQNPRHLVRRRGQEARLRCSPMKGHSHVYWYRQLPEEGLKFMVYLQKENIIDESGMPKERFSAEFPKEGPSILRIQQVVRGDSAAYFCASSPGTGDSETQYFGPGTRLLVL.

This rearrangement joins TRBV5-1 to TRBJ2-6; D call uncertain. Trimming cost V 0 bases and J 6 bases, with 10 bases left between them. Germline-derived CDR1 and CDR2 are SGHRS and YFSETQ. The CDR3 has 15 amino acids. DNA of the CDR3: TGCGCCAGCAGCTTGGCGACCGGTGTGGCCAACGTCCTGACTTTC. This encodes CASSLATGVANVLTF. Variable domain in full (rest from reference TRBV5-1 and TRBJ2-6): KAGVTQTPRYLIKTRGQQVTLSCSPISGHRSVSWYQQTPGQGLQFLFEYFSETQRNKGNFPGRFSGRQFSNSRSEMNVSTLELGDSALYLCASSLATGVANVLTFGAGSRLTVL.

Many counts were recorded for this clone. This chain joins TRBV7-9 and TRBJ1-2; D is unclear. The ends were cut back, 4 bases at V and 4 bases at J, with 4 bases in the middle. This CDR3 has 11 residues. Germline values: CDR1 SEHNR, CDR2 FQNEAQ (reference sequence). Here the CDR3 DNA reads TGTGCCAGCAGCTCTGCCTATGGCTACACCTTC. Translating it yields CASSSAYGYTF.

This rearrangement joins TRBV7-3 to TRBJ2-3; no reliable D call. With 5 bases removed from V and 6 bases from J, the gap between germline ends came to 9 bases. CDR1 is SGHTA, CDR2 FQGTGA, per germline. The CDR3 extends over 12 amino acids. The CDR3 DNA sequence: TGTGCCAGCAGCCAATTCCAGGATACGCAGTATTTT. This translates into CASSQFQDTQYF.

V is TRBV10-3 and J is TRBJ2-3; 11 bases align to TRBD1. The CDR3 is made up of 17 amino acids. Germline CDR1 and CDR2: ENHRY and SYGVKD. With 6 bases clipped from V and 3 bases from J, the junction kept 11 bases outside the gene matches. This chain's CDR3 is CAIRQGQGESGTDTQYF. In DNA, the CDR3 is TGTGCCATCAGGCAGGGACAGGGGGAGAGTGGGACAGATACGCAGTATTTT.

The V call is TRBV28, the J call TRBJ2-7; tentative D call: TRBD1 (6 bases). This CDR3 is 16 amino acids long. V shed 5 bases and J shed 1 base, with 18 bases lying between them. The germline gives CDR1 MDHEN, CDR2 SYDVKM. The CDR3 DNA reads as TGTGCCAGCAGTCCTTTGACAGGAAGATCTTCCTACGAGCAGTACTTC. Its translation is CASSPLTGRSSYEQYF.